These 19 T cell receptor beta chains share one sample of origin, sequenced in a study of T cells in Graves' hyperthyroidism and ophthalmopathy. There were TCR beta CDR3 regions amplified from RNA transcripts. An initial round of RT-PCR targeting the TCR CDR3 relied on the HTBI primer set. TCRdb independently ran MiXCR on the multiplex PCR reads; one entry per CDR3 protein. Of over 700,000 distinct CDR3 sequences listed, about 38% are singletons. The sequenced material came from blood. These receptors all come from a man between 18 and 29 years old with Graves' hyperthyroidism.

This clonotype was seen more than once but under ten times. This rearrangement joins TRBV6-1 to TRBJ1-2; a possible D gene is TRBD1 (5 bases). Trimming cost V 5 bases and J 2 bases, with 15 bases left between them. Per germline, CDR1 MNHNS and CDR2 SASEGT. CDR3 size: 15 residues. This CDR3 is CASSFVAGLNYGYTF. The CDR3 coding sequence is TGTGCCAGCAGTTTCGTCGCAGGGTTAAACTATGGCTACACCTTC.

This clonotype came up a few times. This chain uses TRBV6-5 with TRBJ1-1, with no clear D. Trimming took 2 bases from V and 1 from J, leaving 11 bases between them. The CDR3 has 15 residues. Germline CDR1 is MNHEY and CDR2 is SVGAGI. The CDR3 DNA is TGTGCCAGCAGTTACGACGGTACCACGAACACTGAAGCTTTCTTT. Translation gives CASSYDGTTNTEAFF.

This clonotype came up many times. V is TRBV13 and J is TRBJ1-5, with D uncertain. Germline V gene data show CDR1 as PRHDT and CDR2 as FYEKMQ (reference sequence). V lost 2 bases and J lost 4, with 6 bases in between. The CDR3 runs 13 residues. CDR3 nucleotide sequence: TGTGCCAGCAGCTTATCCCAGAATCAGCCCCAGCATTTT. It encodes CASSLSQNQPQHF.

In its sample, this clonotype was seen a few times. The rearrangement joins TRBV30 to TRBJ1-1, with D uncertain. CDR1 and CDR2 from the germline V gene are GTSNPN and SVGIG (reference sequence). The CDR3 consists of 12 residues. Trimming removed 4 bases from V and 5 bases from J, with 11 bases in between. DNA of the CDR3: TGTGCCTGGAACCGCGAAGGGACTGAAGCTTTCTTT. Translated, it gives CAWNREGTEAFF.

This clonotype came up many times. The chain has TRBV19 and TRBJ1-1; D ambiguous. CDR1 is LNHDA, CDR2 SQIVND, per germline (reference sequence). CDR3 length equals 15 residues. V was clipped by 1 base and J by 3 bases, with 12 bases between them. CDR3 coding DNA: TGTGCCAGTAGTATAGGGCCGGCGTATGACACTGAAGCTTTCTTT. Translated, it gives CASSIGPAYDTEAFF.

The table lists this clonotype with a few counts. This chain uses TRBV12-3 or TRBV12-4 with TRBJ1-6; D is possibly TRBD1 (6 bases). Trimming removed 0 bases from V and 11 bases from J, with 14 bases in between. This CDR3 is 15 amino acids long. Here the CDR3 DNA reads TGTGCCAGCAGTTTAGCGCCTAGGCAGGGGACACCCCTCCACTTT. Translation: CASSLAPRQGTPLHF.

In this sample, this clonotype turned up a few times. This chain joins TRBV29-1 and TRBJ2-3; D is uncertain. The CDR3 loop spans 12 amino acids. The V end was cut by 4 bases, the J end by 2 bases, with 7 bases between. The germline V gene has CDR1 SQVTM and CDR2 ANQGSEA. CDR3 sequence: CSVADITDTQYF. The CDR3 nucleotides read TGCAGCGTTGCCGACATCACAGATACGCAGTATTTT.

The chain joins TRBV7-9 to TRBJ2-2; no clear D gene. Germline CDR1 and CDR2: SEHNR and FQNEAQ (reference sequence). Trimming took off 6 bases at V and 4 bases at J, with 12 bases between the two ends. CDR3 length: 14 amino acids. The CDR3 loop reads CASRTVTFTGELFF. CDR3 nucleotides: TGTGCCAGCAGAACAGTCACCTTCACCGGGGAGCTGTTTTTT.

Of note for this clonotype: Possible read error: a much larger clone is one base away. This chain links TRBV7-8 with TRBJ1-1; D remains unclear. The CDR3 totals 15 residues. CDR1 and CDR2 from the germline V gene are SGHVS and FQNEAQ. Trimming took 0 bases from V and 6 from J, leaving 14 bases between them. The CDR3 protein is CASSLADPTGAEAFF. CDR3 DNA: TGTGCCAGCAGCTTAGCAGACCCTACTGGGGCTGAAGCTTTCTTT.

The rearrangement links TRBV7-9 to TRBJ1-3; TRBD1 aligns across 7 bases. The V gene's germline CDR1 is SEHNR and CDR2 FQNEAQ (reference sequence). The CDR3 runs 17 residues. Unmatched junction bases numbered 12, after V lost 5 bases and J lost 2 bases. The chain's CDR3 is CASSRLSLGTAGNTIYF. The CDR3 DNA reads TGTGCCAGCAGCCGACTCTCGTTGGGGACAGCTGGAAACACCATATATTTT.

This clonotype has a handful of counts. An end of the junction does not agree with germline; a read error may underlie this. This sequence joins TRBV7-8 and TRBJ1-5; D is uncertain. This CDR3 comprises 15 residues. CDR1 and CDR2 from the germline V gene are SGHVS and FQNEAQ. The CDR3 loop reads CASSLVPGSYQPQHF. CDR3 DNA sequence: TGCGCCAGCAGCTTGGTTCCGGGATCCTATCAGCCCCAGCATTTT.

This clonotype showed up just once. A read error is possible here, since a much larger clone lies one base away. This CDR3 is CATSTEGNSYEQYF. The CDR3 bases are TGTGCCACCAGCACGGAAGGGAACTCCTACGAGCAGTACTTC. The rearrangement links TRBV15 to TRBJ2-7; D gene unclear. V dropped 4 bases and J dropped 0 bases, with 10 bases sitting between them. This CDR3 comprises 14 residues. Germline assignment: CDR1 LNHNV and CDR2 YYDKDF (reference sequence).

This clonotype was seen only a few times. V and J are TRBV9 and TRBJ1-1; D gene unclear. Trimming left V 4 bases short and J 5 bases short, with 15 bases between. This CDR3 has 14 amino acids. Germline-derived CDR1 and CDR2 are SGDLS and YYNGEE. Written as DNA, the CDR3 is TGTGCCAGCAGCCAAGATGGTAGGCCTACTGAAGCTTTCTTT. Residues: CASSQDGRPTEAFF.

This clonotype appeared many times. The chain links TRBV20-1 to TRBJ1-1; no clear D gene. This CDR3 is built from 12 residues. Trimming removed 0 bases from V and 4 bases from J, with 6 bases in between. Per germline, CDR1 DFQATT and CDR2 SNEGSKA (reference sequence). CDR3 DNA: TGCAGTGCTAGAGATCGAAGCACTGAAGCTTTCTTT. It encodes CSARDRSTEAFF.

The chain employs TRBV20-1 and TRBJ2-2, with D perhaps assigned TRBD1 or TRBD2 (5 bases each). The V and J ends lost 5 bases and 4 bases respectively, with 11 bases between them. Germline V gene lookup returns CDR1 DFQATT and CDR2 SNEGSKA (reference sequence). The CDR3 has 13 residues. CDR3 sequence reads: CSAVWDLTGELFF. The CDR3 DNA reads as TGCAGTGCTGTTTGGGACCTCACCGGGGAGCTGTTTTTT.

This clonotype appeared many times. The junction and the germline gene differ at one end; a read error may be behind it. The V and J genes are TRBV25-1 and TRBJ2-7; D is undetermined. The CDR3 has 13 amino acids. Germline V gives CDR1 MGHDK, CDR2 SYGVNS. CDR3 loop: CASSESIGRAVSF. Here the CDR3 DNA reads TGTGCCAGCAGTGAATCCATTGGTCGTGCAGTCTCCTTC.

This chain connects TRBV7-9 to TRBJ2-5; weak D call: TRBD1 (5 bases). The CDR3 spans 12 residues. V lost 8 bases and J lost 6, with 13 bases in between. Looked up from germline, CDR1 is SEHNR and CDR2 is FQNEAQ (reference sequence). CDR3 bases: TGTGCCAGCTTGGAGCAGGGCCAGACCCAGTACTTC. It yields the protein CASLEQGQTQYF.

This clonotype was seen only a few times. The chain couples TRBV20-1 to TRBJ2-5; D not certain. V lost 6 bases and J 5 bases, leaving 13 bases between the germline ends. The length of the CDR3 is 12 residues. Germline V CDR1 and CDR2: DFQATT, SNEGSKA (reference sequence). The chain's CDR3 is CSATRPRETQYF. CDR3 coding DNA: TGCAGTGCGACTCGACCCCGGGAGACCCAGTACTTC.

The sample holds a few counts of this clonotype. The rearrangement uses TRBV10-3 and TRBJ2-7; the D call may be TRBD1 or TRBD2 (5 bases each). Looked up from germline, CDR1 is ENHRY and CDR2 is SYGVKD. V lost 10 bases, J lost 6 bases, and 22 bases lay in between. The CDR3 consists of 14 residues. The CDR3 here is CASCPGGTFGEQYF. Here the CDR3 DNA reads TGTGCCAGCTGTCCTGGGGGAACCTTCGGCGAGCAGTACTTC.